Presented here are 30 T cell receptor beta chains from one specimen sequenced in a study of blood T cell repertoires in COVID-19. Here immunoSEQ multiplex PCR was the method, and the copy in TCRdb shows in-frame clones only, minus some. The table includes more than 110,000 clones, around 87% detected once. Input material: peripheral blood. These receptors all stem from a human donor in a cohort sampled during active COVID-19.

The chain uses TRBV28 and TRBJ1-2, with a weak D call TRBD1 (6 bases). Germline lookup yields CDR1 MDHEN and CDR2 SYDVKM. This CDR3 comprises 14 residues. Trimming shortened V by 5 bases and J by 2 bases, and 12 bases separated the two germline ends. The DNA of the CDR3 is TGTGCCAGCAGTCCAGGGGATGAAAACTATGGCTACACCTTC. Encoded protein: CASSPGDENYGYTF.

The chain has TRBV29-1 and TRBJ2-2; D is possibly TRBD1 (6 bases). V lost 7 bases, J lost 7 bases, and 22 bases lay in between. CDR1 is SQVTM and CDR2 is ANQGSEA in the germline V gene. The CDR3 consists of 15 residues. CDR3 sequence reads: CSAATGIRVGGELFF. CDR3 bases: TGCAGCGCAGCAACAGGGATACGAGTGGGCGGGGAGCTGTTTTTT.

This clone appeared a few times. V is TRBV5-1 and J is TRBJ2-7; TRBD1 matches at 8 bases. CDR1 SGHRS and CDR2 YFSETQ come from the germline V gene. V was pared by 3 bases and J by 4 bases, with 6 bases of the junction left unmatched. The CDR3 is 14 amino acids. The CDR3 coding sequence is TGCGCCAGCAGCTCGGGACAGGCCGCTTACGAGCAGTACTTC. Its translation: CASSSGQAAYEQYF.

This rearrangement joins TRBV19 to TRBJ2-2; TRBD1 aligns across 9 bases. J lost 6 bases, V lost 0 bases, and 5 bases had no gene match. The CDR3 loop spans 16 amino acids. Germline values: CDR1 LNHDA, CDR2 SQIVND (reference sequence). CDR3 residues: CASSIDWDRVAGELFF. The CDR3 DNA reads as TGTGCCAGTAGTATAGATTGGGACAGGGTAGCCGGGGAGCTGTTTTTT.

This chain links TRBV14 with TRBJ2-1; 8 nucleotides agree with TRBD2. The CDR3 is 16 amino acids. The germline gives CDR1 SGHDN, CDR2 FVKESK. The ends lost 1 base at V and 9 bases at J; junction bases unmatched: 11. The CDR3 DNA follows: TGTGCCAGCAGCCAAGCGGACCGACTCCGGGGGGGTGAGCAGTTCTTC. Residues: CASSQADRLRGGEQFF.

The chain employs TRBV10-3 and TRBJ1-1, with 8 bases matching TRBD1. CDR3 size: 13 residues. J lost 3 bases, V lost 4 bases, and 1 base had no gene match. Germline CDR1 ENHRY, CDR2 SYGVKD. The chain's CDR3 is CAISVQGDTEAFF. CDR3 DNA sequence: TGTGCCATCAGTGTACAGGGGGACACTGAAGCTTTCTTT.

The chain is built from TRBV28 and TRBJ2-7, with 11 bases lining up with TRBD1. Germline assignment: CDR1 MDHEN and CDR2 SYDVKM. Trimming at V came to 8 bases and at J to 3 bases, leaving 6 bases not matched to a gene. CDR3 length equals 14 residues. CDR3 in DNA: TGTGCCAGCCGAACCGGGACAGGGGGCTACGAGCAGTACTTC. Translation gives CASRTGTGGYEQYF.

The rearrangement joins TRBV19 to TRBJ1-5; TRBD1 might be the D (5 bases). The CDR3 runs to 13 residues. Trimming removed 6 bases from V and 11 bases from J, with 17 bases in between. CDR1 LNHDA and CDR2 SQIVND come from the germline V gene (reference sequence). CDR3 in amino acids: CASRRDWPGTQHF. The CDR3 bases are TGTGCCAGTAGGAGGGACTGGCCAGGGACCCAGCATTTT.

The rearrangement links TRBV2 to TRBJ2-2, with 8 bases identical to TRBD2. V shed 7 bases and J 2 bases; nucleotides not matched to a gene: 9. This CDR3 region has 16 residues. The V gene's germline CDR1 is SNHLY and CDR2 FYNNEI. This CDR3 reads CASKATSVVNTGELFF. Written as DNA, the CDR3 is TGTGCCAGCAAGGCGACTAGCGTAGTTAACACCGGGGAGCTGTTTTTT.

CDR3 DNA sequence: TGTGCCAGCAGCCGGACCCGGACTAGCGGGGGGCACTCCTACAATGAGCAGTTCTTC. Encoded protein: CASSRTRTSGGHSYNEQFF. The chain uses TRBV3-1 (or the pseudogene TRBV3-2) and TRBJ2-1; the match to TRBD2 covers 14 bases. CDR3 length: 19 amino acids. CDR1 is LGHDT and CDR2 is YNNKEL in the germline V gene (reference sequence). J was trimmed by 0 bases and V by 4 bases; bases with no gene match: 8.

The V call is TRBV7-2, the J call TRBJ2-2; D is possibly TRBD1 (5 bases). This CDR3 has 14 residues. The germline V and J ends were trimmed by 2 bases and 6 bases, with 10 bases remaining between them. Germline-derived CDR1 and CDR2 are SGHTA and FQGNSA. CDR3: CASSLWAGPGELFF. In nucleotides, the CDR3 is TGTGCCAGCAGCTTATGGGCAGGGCCCGGGGAGCTGTTTTTT.

This sequence joins TRBV9 and TRBJ2-3; 7 bases are a match to TRBD1. CDR3 length: 15 residues. Germline V gene lookup returns CDR1 SGDLS and CDR2 YYNGEE. V shed 0 bases, J shed 0 bases, and the junction held 1 base outside the gene matches. The chain's CDR3 is CASSVAGQSTDTQYF. The CDR3 coding sequence is TGTGCCAGCAGCGTAGCGGGACAGAGCACAGATACGCAGTATTTT.

Worth noting for this clone: This sample also contains other DNA sequences that code for the same CDR3. The chain employs TRBV28 and TRBJ1-1; no reliable D call. This CDR3 has 13 residues. Looked up from germline, CDR1 is MDHEN and CDR2 is SYDVKM. Trimming shortened V by 3 bases and J by 0 bases, and 5 bases separated the two germline ends. CDR3 region: CASSLRVNTEAFF. CDR3 bases: TGTGCCAGCAGTTTGAGGGTGAACACTGAAGCTTTCTTT.

This clone was picked up one time. This sequence joins TRBV11-2 and TRBJ2-2; 9 nucleotides line up with TRBD2. Germline V CDR1 and CDR2: SGHAT, FQNNGV. The CDR3 is made up of 15 amino acids. V was pared by 5 bases and J by 4 bases, with 5 bases of the junction left unmatched. Here the CDR3 reads CASSPAGGLTGELFF. The CDR3 DNA reads as TGTGCCAGCAGCCCAGCGGGGGGCCTCACCGGGGAGCTGTTTTTT.

The chain links TRBV5-4 to TRBJ1-2; unclear D gene. This CDR3 region has 14 residues. Germline CDR1 and CDR2: SGHNT and YYREEE (reference sequence). V lost 0 bases, J lost 3 bases, and 9 bases lay in between. The DNA of the CDR3 is TGTGCCAGCAGCTTGGGGCAGAATGACTATGGCTACACCTTC. Translation: CASSLGQNDYGYTF. Full variable domain (outside the CDR3, taken from reference TRBV5-4 and TRBJ1-2): ETGVTQSPTHLIKTRGQQVTLRCSSQSGHNTVSWYQQALGQGPQFIFQYYREEENGRGNFPPRFSGLQFPNYSSELNVNALELDDSALYLCASSLGQNDYGYTFGSGTRLTVV.

The chain employs TRBV6-2 or TRBV6-3 and TRBJ2-1; 7 bases match TRBD1. V lost 6 bases and J lost 9; bases outside the gene matches: 17. This CDR3 has 16 amino acids. Per the germline V gene, CDR1 is MNHEY and CDR2 is SVGEGT. The CDR3 region is CASSPEGGPLPGEQFF. In DNA form, the CDR3 reads TGTGCCAGCAGCCCTGAAGGGGGCCCCTTGCCGGGTGAGCAGTTCTTC.

The rearrangement links TRBV15 to TRBJ2-1; D is possibly TRBD1 (6 bases). The V and J ends lost 1 base and 4 bases respectively, with 14 bases between them. CDR1 and CDR2 (germline): LNHNV, YYDKDF (reference sequence). The CDR3 loop spans 16 amino acids. The CDR3 DNA sequence: TGTGCCACCAGCAGAGCCATGGGGACACCATACAATGAGCAGTTCTTC. Translation gives CATSRAMGTPYNEQFF.

This CDR3 reads CASTLSAALTYGYTF. The CDR3 bases are TGTGCCAGCACCCTCTCCGCGGCCTTAACCTATGGCTACACCTTC. The V call is TRBV28, the J call TRBJ1-2; D is uncertain. The CDR3 is 15 residues long. CDR1 and CDR2 from the germline V gene are MDHEN and SYDVKM. Trimming cost V 7 bases and J 4 bases, with 19 bases left between them.

The gene calls are TRBV5-1 and TRBJ2-7; D gene ambiguous. Trimming removed 0 bases at V and 3 bases at J, with 13 bases between. The V gene's germline CDR1 is SGHRS and CDR2 YFSETQ. There are 15 residues in the CDR3. CDR3 residues: CASSLGALEFYEQYF. As DNA, the CDR3 is TGCGCCAGCAGCTTGGGGGCTTTAGAGTTCTACGAGCAGTACTTC.

J is TRBJ2-1 and V is TRBV28, with TRBD2 matching 10 bases. The J segment lost 5 bases and the V segment lost 1 base, leaving 5 bases of the junction unmatched. Germline V gene sequence: CDR1 MDHEN, CDR2 SYDVKM. The CDR3 has 16 residues. The CDR3 nucleotides read TGTGCCAGCAGTTTATCCCGGACTAGCGGAAACAATGAGCAGTTCTTC. Translating it yields CASSLSRTSGNNEQFF.

This chain joins TRBV6-5 and TRBJ2-5; 7 bases agree with TRBD1. The CDR3 has 14 residues. Per germline, CDR1 MNHEY and CDR2 SVGAGI. Losses at the gene ends were 4 bases for V and 4 bases for J; bases not matched to a gene: 6. The CDR3 region has the DNA TGTGCCAGCAGTTCGAGGGGGCTCATAGAGACCCAGTACTTC. This gives the protein CASSSRGLIETQYF.

This clone was found a few times. The CDR3 coding sequence is TGTGCCAGCAGCCCGGCGGCCTATGAAAAACTGTTTTTT. Residues: CASSPAAYEKLFF. The chain couples TRBV7-9 to TRBJ1-4; D ambiguous. Germline values: CDR1 SEHNR, CDR2 FQNEAQ (reference sequence). Trimming shortened V by 5 bases and J by 6 bases, and 10 bases separated the two germline ends. The CDR3 loop spans 13 amino acids.

The chain recombines TRBV5-1 with TRBJ2-5; 7 nucleotides match TRBD1. Germline values: CDR1 SGHRS, CDR2 YFSETQ. The V segment lost 0 bases and the J segment 9 bases; nucleotides outside the gene matches: 5. This CDR3 region has 13 residues. In nucleotides, the CDR3 is TGCGCCAGCAGCTTGGAACGGGACAGCCCCCAGTACTTC. This translates into CASSLERDSPQYF.

This clone was observed a handful of times. V gene TRBV18 combines with J gene TRBJ2-1; D perhaps matches TRBD2 (7 bases). The CDR3 loop spans 18 amino acids. The V and J ends lost 4 bases and 7 bases respectively, with 26 bases between them. CDR1 KGHSH and CDR2 LQKENI come from the germline V gene. This CDR3 is CASSLSGGRTSSGNEQFF. For the CDR3, the DNA is TGTGCCAGCTCACTCTCCGGGGGGCGAACCTCCTCCGGGAATGAGCAGTTCTTC.

This chain links TRBV2 with TRBJ2-7, with D perhaps matching TRBD1 (5 bases). V was trimmed by 7 bases and J by 4 bases, leaving 14 bases between them. Per germline, CDR1 SNHLY and CDR2 FYNNEI. The CDR3 has 13 residues. CDR3 coding DNA: TGTGCCAGCAATGGGGCAGCAACTTACGAGCAGTACTTC. Translation: CASNGAATYEQYF.

The gene calls are TRBV10-2 and TRBJ1-2; D gene unclear. The CDR3 is 14 amino acids. Germline V gives CDR1 WSHSY, CDR2 SAAADI. V was trimmed by 0 bases and J by 7 bases, leaving 12 bases between them. The chain's CDR3 is CASSESKGSLGYTF. The CDR3 nucleotides are TGCGCCAGCAGTGAGTCGAAAGGGAGTCTTGGCTACACCTTC.

The chain links TRBV9 to TRBJ2-5; 9 bases are a match to TRBD2. There are 17 residues in the CDR3. With 4 bases clipped from V and 2 bases from J, the junction kept 12 bases outside the gene matches. Germline V lookup: CDR1 SGDLS, CDR2 YYNGEE. The CDR3 protein is CASSPGGLAGLQETQYF. CDR3 DNA: TGTGCCAGCAGCCCGGGAGGGCTAGCGGGGTTACAAGAGACCCAGTACTTC.

V usage is TRBV7-2 and J usage is TRBJ2-2, with 7 bases aligning to TRBD1. The CDR3 length is 15 residues. The germline V gene has CDR1 SGHTA and CDR2 FQGNSA. Losses at the gene ends were 0 bases for V and 8 bases for J; bases not matched to a gene: 6. CDR3 DNA: TGTGCCAGCAGCTTAGCGAAGGGGGCGTATGGGGAGCTGTTTTTT. This encodes CASSLAKGAYGELFF.

J is TRBJ2-4 and V is TRBV2; 10 bases map to TRBD1. CDR1 and CDR2 from the germline V gene are SNHLY and FYNNEI. The CDR3 loop spans 17 amino acids. The V gene end was trimmed by 3 bases and the J gene end by 1 base; junction bases not matched to a gene: 6. The CDR3 here is CASSEGQGKRAKNIQYF. The CDR3 DNA follows: TGTGCCAGCAGTGAGGGACAGGGGAAAAGGGCCAAAAACATTCAGTACTTC.

The chain recombines TRBV27 with TRBJ2-7; 7 bases match TRBD1. This CDR3 spans 15 amino acids. V dropped 3 bases and J dropped 2; count of bases not matched to a gene: 7. Germline V gene sequence: CDR1 MNHEY, CDR2 SMNVEV (reference sequence). The CDR3 spells CASSFSGTATYEQYF. In DNA form, the CDR3 reads TGTGCCAGCAGTTTTTCCGGGACAGCAACCTACGAGCAGTACTTC.